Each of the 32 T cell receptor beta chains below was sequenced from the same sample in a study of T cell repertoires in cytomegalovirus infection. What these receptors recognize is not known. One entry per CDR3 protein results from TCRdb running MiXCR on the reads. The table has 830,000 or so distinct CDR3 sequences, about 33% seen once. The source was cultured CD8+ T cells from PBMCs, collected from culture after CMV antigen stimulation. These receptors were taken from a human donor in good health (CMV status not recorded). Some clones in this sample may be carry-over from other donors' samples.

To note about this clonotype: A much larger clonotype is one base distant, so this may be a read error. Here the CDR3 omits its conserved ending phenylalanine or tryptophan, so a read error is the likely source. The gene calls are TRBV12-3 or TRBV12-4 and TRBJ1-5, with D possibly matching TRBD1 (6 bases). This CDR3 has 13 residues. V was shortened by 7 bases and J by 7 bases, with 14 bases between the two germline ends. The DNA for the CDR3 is TGTGCCAGCAATCAGGGGAGGGCCCAGCCCCAGCATCTT. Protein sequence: CASNQGRAQPQHL.

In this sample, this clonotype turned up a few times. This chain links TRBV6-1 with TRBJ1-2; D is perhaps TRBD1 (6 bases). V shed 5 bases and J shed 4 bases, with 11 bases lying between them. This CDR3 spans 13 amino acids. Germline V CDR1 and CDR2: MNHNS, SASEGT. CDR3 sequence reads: CASSYQTGYGYTF. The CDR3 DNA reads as TGTGCCAGCAGTTATCAGACAGGCTATGGCTACACCTTC.

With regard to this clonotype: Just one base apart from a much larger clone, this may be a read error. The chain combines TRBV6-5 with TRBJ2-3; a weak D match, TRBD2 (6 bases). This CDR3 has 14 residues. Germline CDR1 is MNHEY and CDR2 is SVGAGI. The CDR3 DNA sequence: TGTGCCAGCACCCCCGGGGGTGGCACAGATATGCAGTATTTT. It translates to CASTPGGGTDMQYF.

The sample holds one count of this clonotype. CDR3 in DNA: TGTGCCAGCAGCCCAAGGGGGACAGGCGACACTGAAGCTTTCTTT. This encodes CASSPRGTGDTEAFF. This chain uses TRBV7-9 with TRBJ1-1; 8 bases match TRBD1. This CDR3 has 15 residues. V shed 5 bases and J 3 bases; nucleotides not matched to a gene: 8. Germline V lookup: CDR1 SEHNR, CDR2 FQNEAQ (reference sequence).

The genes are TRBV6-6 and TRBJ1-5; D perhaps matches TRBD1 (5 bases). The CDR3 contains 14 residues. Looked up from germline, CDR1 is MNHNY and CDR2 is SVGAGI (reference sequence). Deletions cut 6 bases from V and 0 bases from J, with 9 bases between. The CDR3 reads CASRGTDSNQPQHF. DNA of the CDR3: TGTGCCAGCAGAGGGACGGATAGCAATCAGCCCCAGCATTTT.

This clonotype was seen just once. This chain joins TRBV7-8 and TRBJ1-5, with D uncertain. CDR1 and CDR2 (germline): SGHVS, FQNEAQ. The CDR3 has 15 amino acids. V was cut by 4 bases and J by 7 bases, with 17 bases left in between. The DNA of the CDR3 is TGTGCCAGCAGCTCCCGGGAGGTCCGTAAACAGCCCCAGCATTTT. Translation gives CASSSREVRKQPQHF.

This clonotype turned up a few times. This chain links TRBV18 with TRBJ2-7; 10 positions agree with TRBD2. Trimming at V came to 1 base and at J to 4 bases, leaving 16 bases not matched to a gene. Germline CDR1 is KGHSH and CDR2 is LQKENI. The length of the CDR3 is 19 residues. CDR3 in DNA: TGTGCCAGCTCACCACAAGTCGGCCCTAGCGGGGGCCCTGAATACGAGCAGTACTTC. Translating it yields CASSPQVGPSGGPEYEQYF.

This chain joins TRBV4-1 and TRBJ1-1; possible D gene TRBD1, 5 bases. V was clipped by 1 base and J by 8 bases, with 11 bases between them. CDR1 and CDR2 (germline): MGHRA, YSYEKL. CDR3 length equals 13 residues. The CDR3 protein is CASSQGTGPEAFF. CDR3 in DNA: TGCGCCAGCAGCCAAGGTACAGGACCCGAAGCTTTCTTT.

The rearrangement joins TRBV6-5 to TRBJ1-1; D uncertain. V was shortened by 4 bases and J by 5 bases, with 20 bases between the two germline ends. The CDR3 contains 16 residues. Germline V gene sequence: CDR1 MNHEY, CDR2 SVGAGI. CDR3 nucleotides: TGTGCCAGCAGTTCCACGGGCTCCATGGCCACTACTGAAGCTTTCTTT. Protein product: CASSSTGSMATTEAFF.

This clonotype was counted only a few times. CDR3 in DNA: TGTGCCAGTACCCCCGGCAAGGGACAGACCTATGGCTACACCTTC. Translated: CASTPGKGQTYGYTF. The rearrangement uses TRBV19 and TRBJ1-2; 7 bases are shared with TRBD1. Germline values: CDR1 LNHDA, CDR2 SQIVND (reference sequence). The CDR3 consists of 15 residues. Unmatched junction bases numbered 12, after V lost 7 bases and J lost 4 bases.

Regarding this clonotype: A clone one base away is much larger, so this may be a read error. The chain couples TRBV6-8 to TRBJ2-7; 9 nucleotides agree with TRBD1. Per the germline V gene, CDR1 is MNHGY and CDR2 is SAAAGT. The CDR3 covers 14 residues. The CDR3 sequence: CAGSWDRETYEQYF. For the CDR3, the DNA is TGTGCCGGCAGTTGGGACAGGGAAACCTACGAGCAGTACTTC.

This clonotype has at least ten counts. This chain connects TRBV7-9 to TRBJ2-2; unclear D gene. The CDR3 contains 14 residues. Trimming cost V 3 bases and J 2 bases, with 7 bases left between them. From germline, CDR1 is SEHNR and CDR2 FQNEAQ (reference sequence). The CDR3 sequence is CASSFKLNTGELFF. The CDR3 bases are TGTGCCAGCAGCTTCAAACTCAACACCGGGGAGCTGTTTTTT. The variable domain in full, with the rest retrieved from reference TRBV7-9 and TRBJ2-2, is DTGVSQNPRHKITKRGQNVTFRCDPISEHNRLYWYRQTLGQGPEFLTYFQNEAQLEKSRLLSDRFSAERPKGSFSTLEIQRTEQGDSAMYLCASSFKLNTGELFFGEGSRLTVL.

The CDR3 region is CASSEGTSSHYGYTF. The CDR3 DNA reads as TGTGCCAGCAGCGAAGGGACAAGTTCACACTATGGCTACACCTTC. The V call is TRBV4-2, the J call TRBJ1-2, with D possibly matching TRBD1 (6 bases). This CDR3 spans 15 amino acids. The V gene's germline CDR1 is LGHNA and CDR2 YNFKEQ. Trimming cost V 5 bases and J 3 bases, with 16 bases left between them.

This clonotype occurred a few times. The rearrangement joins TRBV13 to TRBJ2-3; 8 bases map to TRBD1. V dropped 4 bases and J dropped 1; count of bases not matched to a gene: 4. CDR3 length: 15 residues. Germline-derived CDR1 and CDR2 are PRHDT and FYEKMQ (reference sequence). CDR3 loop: CASSSDRVRTDTQYF. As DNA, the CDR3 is TGTGCCAGCAGCTCGGACAGGGTACGCACAGATACGCAGTATTTT.

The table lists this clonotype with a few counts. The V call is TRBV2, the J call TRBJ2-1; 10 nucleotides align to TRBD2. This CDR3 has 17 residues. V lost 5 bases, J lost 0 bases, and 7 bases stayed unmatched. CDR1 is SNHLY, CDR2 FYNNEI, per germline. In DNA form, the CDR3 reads TGTGCCAGCAGTAGTCTAGCGGGGGCTCACTCCTACAATGAGCAGTTCTTC. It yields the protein CASSSLAGAHSYNEQFF.

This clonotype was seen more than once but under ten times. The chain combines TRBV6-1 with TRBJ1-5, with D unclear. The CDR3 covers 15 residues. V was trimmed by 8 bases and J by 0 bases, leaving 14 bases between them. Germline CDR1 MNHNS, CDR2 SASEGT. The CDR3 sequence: CASHGGVYSNQPQHF. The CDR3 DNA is TGTGCCAGCCACGGAGGTGTCTATAGCAATCAGCCCCAGCATTTT.

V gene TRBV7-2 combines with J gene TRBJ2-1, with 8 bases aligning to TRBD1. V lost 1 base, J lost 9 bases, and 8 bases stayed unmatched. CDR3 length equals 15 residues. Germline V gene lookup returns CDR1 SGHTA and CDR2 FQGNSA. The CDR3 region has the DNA TGTGCCAGCAGCTTAGAGGGCAGGGGGCAAATTGAGCAGTTCTTC. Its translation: CASSLEGRGQIEQFF.

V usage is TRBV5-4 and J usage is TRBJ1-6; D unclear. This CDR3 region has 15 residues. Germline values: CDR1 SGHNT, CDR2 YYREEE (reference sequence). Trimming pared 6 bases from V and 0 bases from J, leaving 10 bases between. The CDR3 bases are TGTGCCAGCACCCCGGGCGACTCCTATAATTCACCCCTCCACTTT. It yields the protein CASTPGDSYNSPLHF.

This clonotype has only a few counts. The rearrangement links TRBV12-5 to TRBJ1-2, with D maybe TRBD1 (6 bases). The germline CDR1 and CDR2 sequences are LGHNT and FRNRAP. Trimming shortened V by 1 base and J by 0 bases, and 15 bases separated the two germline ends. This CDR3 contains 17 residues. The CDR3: CASGLGTDSPTNYGYTF. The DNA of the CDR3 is TGTGCTAGTGGTTTGGGGACGGACAGCCCGACTAACTATGGCTACACCTTC.

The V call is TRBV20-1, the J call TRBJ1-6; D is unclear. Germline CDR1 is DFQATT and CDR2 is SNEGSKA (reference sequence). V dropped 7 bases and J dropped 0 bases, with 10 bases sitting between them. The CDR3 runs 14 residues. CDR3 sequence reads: CSVQQSSYNSPLHF. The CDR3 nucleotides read TGCAGTGTTCAACAGAGCTCCTATAATTCACCCCTCCACTTT.

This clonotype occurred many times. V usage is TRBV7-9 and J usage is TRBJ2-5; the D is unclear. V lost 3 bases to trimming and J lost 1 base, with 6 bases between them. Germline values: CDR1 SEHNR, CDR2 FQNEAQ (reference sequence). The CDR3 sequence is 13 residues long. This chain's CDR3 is CASSFPGQETQYF. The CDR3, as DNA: TGTGCCAGCAGCTTTCCAGGCCAAGAGACCCAGTACTTC. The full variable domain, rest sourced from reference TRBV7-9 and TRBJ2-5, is DTGVSQNPRHKITKRGQNVTFRCDPISEHNRLYWYRQTLGQGPEFLTYFQNEAQLEKSRLLSDRFSAERPKGSFSTLEIQRTEQGDSAMYLCASSFPGQETQYFGPGTRLLVL.

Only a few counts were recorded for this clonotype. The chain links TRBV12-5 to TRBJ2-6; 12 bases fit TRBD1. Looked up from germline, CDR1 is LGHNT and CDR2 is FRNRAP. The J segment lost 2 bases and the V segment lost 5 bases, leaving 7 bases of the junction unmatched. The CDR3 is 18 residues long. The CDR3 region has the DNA TGTGCTAGTGGTCTAGAAGGGGACAGGGGGCCTGGGGCCAACGTCCTGACTTTC. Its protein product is CASGLEGDRGPGANVLTF.

The CDR3 DNA sequence: TGTGCCAGCAGTGCATCACAATTTCGAGGGCCAGATACGCAGTATTTT. Protein product: CASSASQFRGPDTQYF. The V gene is TRBV6-1, the J gene TRBJ2-3; D is possibly TRBD2 (5 bases). Germline CDR1 MNHNS, CDR2 SASEGT. This CDR3 comprises 16 residues. V lost 4 bases, J lost 4 bases, and 18 bases lay in between.

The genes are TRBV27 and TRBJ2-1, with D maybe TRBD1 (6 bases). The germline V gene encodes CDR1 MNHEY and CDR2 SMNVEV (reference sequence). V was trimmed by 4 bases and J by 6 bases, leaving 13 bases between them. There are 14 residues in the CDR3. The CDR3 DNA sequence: TGTGCCAGCAGTTGGGCAGGGGTTGGCAATGAGCAGTTCTTC. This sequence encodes CASSWAGVGNEQFF.

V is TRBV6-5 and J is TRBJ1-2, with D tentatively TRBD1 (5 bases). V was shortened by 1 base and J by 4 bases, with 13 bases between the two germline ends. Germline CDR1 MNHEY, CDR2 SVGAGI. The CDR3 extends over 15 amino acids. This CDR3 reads CASSYLDSPIYGYTF. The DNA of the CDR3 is TGTGCCAGCAGTTACTTAGACAGCCCAATCTATGGCTACACCTTC.

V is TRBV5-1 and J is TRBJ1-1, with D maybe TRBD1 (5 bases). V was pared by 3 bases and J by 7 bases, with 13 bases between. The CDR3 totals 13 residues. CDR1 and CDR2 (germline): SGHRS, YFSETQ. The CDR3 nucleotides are TGCGCCAGCAGCTACGGGGGAAGCATTGAAGCTTTCTTT. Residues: CASSYGGSIEAFF. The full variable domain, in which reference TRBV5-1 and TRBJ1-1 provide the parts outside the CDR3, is KAGVTQTPRYLIKTRGQQVTLSCSPISGHRSVSWYQQTPGQGLQFLFEYFSETQRNKGNFPGRFSGRQFSNSRSEMNVSTLELGDSALYLCASSYGGSIEAFFGQGTRLTVV.

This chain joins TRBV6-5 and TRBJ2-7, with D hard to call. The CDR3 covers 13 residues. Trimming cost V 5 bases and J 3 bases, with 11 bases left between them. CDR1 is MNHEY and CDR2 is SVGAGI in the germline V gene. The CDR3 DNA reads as TGTGCCAGCAGTCCAGTAGAAGGCTACGAGCAGTACGTC. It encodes CASSPVEGYEQYV.

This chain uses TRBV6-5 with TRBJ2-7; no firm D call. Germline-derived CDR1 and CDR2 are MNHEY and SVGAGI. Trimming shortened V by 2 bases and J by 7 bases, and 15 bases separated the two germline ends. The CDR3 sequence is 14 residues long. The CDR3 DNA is TGTGCCAGCAGTTACCCTGGGTCCGTCTGGGAGCAGTACTTC. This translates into CASSYPGSVWEQYF.

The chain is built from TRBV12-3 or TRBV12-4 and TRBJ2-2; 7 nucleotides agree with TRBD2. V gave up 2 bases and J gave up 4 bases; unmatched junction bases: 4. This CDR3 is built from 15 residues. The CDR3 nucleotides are TGTGCCAGCAGTTTACAGCGGGACCTCACCGGGGAGCTGTTTTTT. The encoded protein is CASSLQRDLTGELFF.

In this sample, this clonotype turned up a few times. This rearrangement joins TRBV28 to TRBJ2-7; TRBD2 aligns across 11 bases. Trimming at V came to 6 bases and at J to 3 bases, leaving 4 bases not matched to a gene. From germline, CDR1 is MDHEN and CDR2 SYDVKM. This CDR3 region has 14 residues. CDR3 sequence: CASRLAGALYEQYV. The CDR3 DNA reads TGTGCCAGCAGACTAGCGGGGGCCCTCTACGAGCAGTACGTC.

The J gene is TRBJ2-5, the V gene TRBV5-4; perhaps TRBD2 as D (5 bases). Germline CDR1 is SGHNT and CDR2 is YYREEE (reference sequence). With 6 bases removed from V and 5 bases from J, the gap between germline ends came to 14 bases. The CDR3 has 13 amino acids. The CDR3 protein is CASIPTPGETQYF. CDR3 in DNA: TGTGCCAGCATACCCACGCCGGGGGAGACCCAGTACTTC.

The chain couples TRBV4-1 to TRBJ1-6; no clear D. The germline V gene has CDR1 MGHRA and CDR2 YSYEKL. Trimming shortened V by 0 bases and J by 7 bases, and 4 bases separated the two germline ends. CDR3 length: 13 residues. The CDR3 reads CASSQDGNSPLHF. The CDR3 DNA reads TGCGCCAGCAGCCAAGATGGAAATTCACCCCTCCACTTT.